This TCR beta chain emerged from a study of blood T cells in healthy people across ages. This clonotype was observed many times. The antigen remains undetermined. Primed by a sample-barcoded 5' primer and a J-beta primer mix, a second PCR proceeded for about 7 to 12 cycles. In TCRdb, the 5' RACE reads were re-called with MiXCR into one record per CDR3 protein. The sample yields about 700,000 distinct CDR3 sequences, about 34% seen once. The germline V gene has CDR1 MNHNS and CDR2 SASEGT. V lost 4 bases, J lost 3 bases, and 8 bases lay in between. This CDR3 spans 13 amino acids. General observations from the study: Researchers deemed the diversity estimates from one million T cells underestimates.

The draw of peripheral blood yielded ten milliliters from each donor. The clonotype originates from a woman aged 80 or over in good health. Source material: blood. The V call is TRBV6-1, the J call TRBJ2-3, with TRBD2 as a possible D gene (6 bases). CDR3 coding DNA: TGTGCCAGCAGTGCACGGGAGACAGATACGCAGTATTTT. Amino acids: CASSARETDTQYF.